Below, 27 T cell receptor beta chains from the same sample are listed, as sequenced in a study of monozygotic twins with inflammatory bowel disease. TCRdb re-analyzed the 5' RACE reads; it lists each CDR3 protein once, without DNA. This table lists over 100,000 distinct CDR3 sequences. Sequencing was performed on blood. Receptors were obtained from a human donor with ulcerative colitis or Crohn's disease, or a healthy co-twin of an affected twin (not recorded which).

This chain joins TRBV18 and TRBJ2-4; the D gene TCRdb calls, TRBD1, cannot be checked with no DNA. The V gene's germline CDR1 is KGHSH and CDR2 LQKENI. The CDR3 contains 14 residues. CDR3 region: CASSPGTPRDIQYF.

The chain combines TRBV4-2 with TRBJ2-7; lacking DNA, the TRBD1 call made by TCRdb goes unchecked. The CDR3 extends over 15 amino acids. Germline CDR1 reads LGHNA; CDR2 reads YNFKEQ. The CDR3 sequence: CASSPAGRVGSEQYF.

The J gene is TRBJ2-1, the V gene TRBV12-3 or TRBV12-4; the TCRdb D gene call, TRBD2, has no DNA to confirm it. CDR3 length equals 16 residues. CDR3: CASTLFGGPFYNEQFF.

This chain joins TRBV11-2 and TRBJ2-2; TCRdb names TRBD1, which stays unverified in the absence of DNA. Germline V lookup: CDR1 SGHAT, CDR2 FQNNGV. The CDR3 loop spans 16 amino acids. The CDR3 sequence: CASRPGRGRGTGELFF.

The V call is TRBV5-1, the J call TRBJ2-7. CDR1 and CDR2 (germline): SGHRS, YFSETQ. The CDR3 has 13 amino acids. This chain's CDR3 is CASSRRGSYEQYF.

J is TRBJ1-1 and V is TRBV7-6. This CDR3 region has 14 residues. Germline V gene sequence: CDR1 SGHVS, CDR2 FNYEAQ. CDR3 loop: CASSLAQKNTEAFF.

The chain links TRBV3-1 to TRBJ1-6; TCRdb designates TRBD1, a call that cannot be tested without DNA. The CDR3 has 15 residues. Germline V gene sequence: CDR1 LGHDT, CDR2 YNNKEL (reference sequence). The CDR3 is CASSVDRVPNSPLHF.

V gene TRBV7-2 combines with J gene TRBJ2-4; with no DNA, the TCRdb D assignment of TRBD1 cannot be verified. The length of the CDR3 is 16 residues. Germline V gene sequence: CDR1 SGHTA, CDR2 FQGNSA. CDR3: CASSLEGARVKNIQYF.

V and J are TRBV27 and TRBJ1-1; TCRdb returns TRBD1, unconfirmable since there is no DNA. This CDR3 has 14 residues. Per the germline V gene, CDR1 is MNHEY and CDR2 is SMNVEV (reference sequence). The CDR3 loop is CASRDRGLATEAFF.

The chain uses TRBV11-2 and TRBJ2-7; absent DNA, TCRdb's TRBD1 call cannot be checked. The germline CDR1 and CDR2 sequences are SGHAT and FQNNGV. The CDR3 sequence is 16 residues long. The CDR3 region is CASTEKRGRTIYEQYF.

The chain uses TRBV20-1 and TRBJ1-4; TCRdb picks TRBD1, but there is no DNA to check that call. The CDR3 totals 14 residues. Germline V gene sequence: CDR1 DFQATT, CDR2 SNEGSKA (reference sequence). The CDR3 region is CSAKPGQGAEKLFF.

The gene calls are TRBV28 and TRBJ1-6; TCRdb gives TRBD1 as the D gene, but with no DNA this cannot be confirmed. The CDR3 runs to 17 residues. Germline V CDR1 and CDR2: MDHEN, SYDVKM. CDR3 region: CASSLYGSDRVNSPLHF.

V is TRBV28 and J is TRBJ1-4; as DNA is missing, the TRBD1 call by TCRdb cannot be tested. CDR1 and CDR2 (germline): MDHEN, SYDVKM. The CDR3 is made up of 16 amino acids. This CDR3 reads CASSLIPGRTNEKLFF.

The chain combines TRBV4-2 with TRBJ2-7; TCRdb's D call, TRBD2, is unchecked because there is no DNA. The CDR3 is 15 amino acids. CDR1 is LGHNA, CDR2 YNFKEQ, per germline. The CDR3 sequence: CASSQDLGGAYEQYF.

This chain links TRBV7-9 with TRBJ2-7; checking the TCRdb D call of TRBD2 is not possible without DNA. The CDR3 is 16 residues long. Per the germline V gene, CDR1 is SEHNR and CDR2 is FQNEAQ (reference sequence). CDR3 in amino acids: CASSPRTSGGAREQYF.

V and J are TRBV5-1 and TRBJ2-7; TCRdb lists TRBD1, though no DNA is available to test this call. This CDR3 is built from 14 residues. The germline CDR1 and CDR2 sequences are SGHRS and YFSETQ. The CDR3 spells CASSTDPGIPEQYF.

The V gene is TRBV7-9, the J gene TRBJ2-7; TCRdb's D call of TRBD1 is untestable without DNA. The germline CDR1 and CDR2 sequences are SEHNR and FQNEAQ (reference sequence). The CDR3 is 15 amino acids. The CDR3 region is CASSLARGTVHEQYF.

The V gene is TRBV9, the J gene TRBJ2-2. The CDR3 loop spans 12 amino acids. From germline, CDR1 is SGDLS and CDR2 YYNGEE. The CDR3 sequence is CASSVVTGELFF.

The gene calls are TRBV18 and TRBJ2-1. CDR1 is KGHSH and CDR2 is LQKENI in the germline V gene. CDR3 length: 13 amino acids. The CDR3 is CASSPPVSNEQFF. The full variable domain, with the rest looked up from reference TRBV18 and TRBJ2-1, is NAGVMQNPRHLVRRRGQEARLRCSPMKGHSHVYWYRQLPEEGLKFMVYLQKENIIDESGMPKERFSAEFPKEGPSILRIQQVVRGDSAAYFCASSPPVSNEQFFGPGTRLTVL.

This rearrangement joins TRBV12-3 or TRBV12-4 to TRBJ1-3; TCRdb gives TRBD1 as the D gene, but with no DNA this cannot be confirmed. CDR3 length equals 16 residues. CDR3 amino acids: CASRAGESAPSPAIYF.

This chain links TRBV11-2 with TRBJ1-4; TCRdb reports TRBD1, a call that lacks DNA to check it against. Germline assignment: CDR1 SGHAT and CDR2 FQNNGV. CDR3 size: 15 residues. The CDR3 protein is CASSLNTGVNEKLFF.

The chain recombines TRBV27 with TRBJ2-2; TCRdb picks TRBD1, but there is no DNA to check that call. This CDR3 is 15 amino acids long. Germline assignment: CDR1 MNHEY and CDR2 SMNVEV (reference sequence). CDR3 amino acids: CASSATGTFTGELFF.

CDR3 in amino acids: CASSLPTGSGANVLTF. V gene TRBV5-1 combines with J gene TRBJ2-6; TCRdb lists TRBD1, though no DNA is available to test this call. CDR1 and CDR2 from the germline V gene are SGHRS and YFSETQ. The length of the CDR3 is 16 residues.

The V and J genes are TRBV9 and TRBJ2-3; TCRdb lists TRBD2, though no DNA is available to test this call. CDR1 and CDR2 (germline): SGDLS, YYNGEE. The CDR3 consists of 14 residues. Here the CDR3 reads CASGPSGSTDTQYF. Using reference TRBV9 and TRBJ2-3 for the parts outside the CDR3, the full variable domain is DSGVTQTPKHLITATGQRVTLRCSPRSGDLSVYWYQQSLDQGLQFLIQYYNGEERAKGNILERFSAQQFPDLHSELNLSSLELGDSALYFCASGPSGSTDTQYFGPGTRLTVL.

V gene TRBV27 combines with J gene TRBJ2-7; TCRdb designates TRBD2, a call that cannot be tested without DNA. This CDR3 has 17 residues. The germline V gene encodes CDR1 MNHEY and CDR2 SMNVEV (reference sequence). CDR3 residues: CASSSTRIRERPYEQYF.

This CDR3 reads CASRTGTGGLIQYF. This chain joins TRBV12-3 or TRBV12-4 and TRBJ2-4; as DNA is missing, the TRBD1 call by TCRdb cannot be tested. There are 14 residues in the CDR3.

The CDR3 sequence is CASSQENSAWTLRANVLTF. The chain has TRBV4-2 and TRBJ2-6; without DNA, the TCRdb call of TRBD1 cannot be checked. Germline-derived CDR1 and CDR2 are LGHNA and YNFKEQ. This CDR3 is built from 19 residues.